This entry lists 4 T cell receptor beta chains sequenced from one sample in a study of shared clonotypes between healthy human individuals. Only in-frame clones appear in the TCRdb table, and some are missing; sequencing was by immunoSEQ multiplex PCR. The sample yields about 1.1 million clones, approximately 80% seen once. Sequencing was performed on memory CD4+ T cells from PBMCs. Described subset: CD45RA-negative fraction. These receptors all come from a man between 18 and 35 years old in good health. Some clones in this sample may be carry-over from other donors' samples.

The chain has TRBV7-2 and TRBJ1-5, with 9 nucleotides matching TRBD1. With V trimmed by 3 bases and J by 6 bases, 6 bases remained unmatched. From germline, CDR1 is SGHTA and CDR2 FQGNSA. The CDR3 covers 15 residues. CDR3 loop: CASSLYTGGGQPQHF. CDR3 bases: TGTGCCAGCAGCTTGTACACAGGGGGCGGTCAGCCCCAGCATTTT.

The sample holds a few counts of this clone. The V gene is TRBV27, the J gene TRBJ2-3, with TRBD2 as a possible D gene (6 bases). Germline-derived CDR1 and CDR2 are MNHEY and SMNVEV (reference sequence). This CDR3 is built from 16 residues. Between the trimmed V and J ends, which lost 8 bases and 1 base, there was a span of 19 bases. CDR3 amino acids: CASQSPGAGRTDTQYF. DNA of the CDR3: TGTGCCAGCCAGTCCCCCGGGGCGGGACGCACAGATACGCAGTATTTT.

This clone has more than one count but fewer than ten. This chain uses TRBV30 with TRBJ1-2; D is unresolved. The germline V gene has CDR1 GTSNPN and CDR2 SVGIG (reference sequence). The CDR3 is 12 residues long. V was trimmed by 4 bases and J by 4 bases, leaving 10 bases between them. The CDR3 spells CAWTKGLYGYTF. For the CDR3, the DNA is TGTGCCTGGACGAAGGGCCTCTATGGCTACACCTTC.

This chain links TRBV5-5 with TRBJ2-7, with 7 bases matching TRBD1. This CDR3 spans 13 amino acids. The junction had 4 bases not matched to a gene; V was cut back by 1 base and J by 6 bases. Germline V gene sequence: CDR1 SGHKS, CDR2 YYEKEE (reference sequence). The CDR3 coding sequence is TGTGCCAGCAGCTTGCTGACAGGGCTCGAGCAGTACTTC. Amino acids: CASSLLTGLEQYF.